One T cell receptor beta chain is described in this entry. Germline CDR1 and CDR2: SNHLY and FYNNEI. Trimming at V came to 5 bases and at J to 5 bases, leaving 11 bases not matched to a gene. This CDR3 contains 16 residues. This record comes from a study of cytomegalovirus exposure and HLA in healthy donors. Both 60 Vbeta primers and 13 Jbeta primers went into the PCR. TCRdb's copy holds only in-frame clones and misses some; the assay was immunoSEQ multiplex PCR. This sample contains tens of thousands of clones. The chain employs TRBV2 and TRBJ2-7; 11 bases match TRBD2. The TCR was taken from a woman aged 40-49 years in good health and CMV-seronegative. Sample: PBMCs. CDR3 region: CASSTQLAGALNEQYF. Written as DNA, the CDR3 is TGTGCCAGCAGTACCCAACTAGCGGGAGCCTTAAACGAGCAGTACTTC. Full variable domain (remainder filled in from reference TRBV2 and TRBJ2-7): EPEVTQTPSHQVTQMGQEVILRCVPISNHLYFYWYRQILGQKVEFLVSFYNNEISEKSEIFDDQFSVERPDGSNFTLKIRSTKLEDSAMYFCASSTQLAGALNEQYFGPGTRLTVT.